The clone carrying this TCR beta chain occurred a few times. Antigen: not known. CDR3 size: 16 residues. The germline V gene encodes CDR1 SGHNT and CDR2 YYREEE (reference sequence). Between the trimmed V and J ends, which lost 1 base and 3 bases, there was a span of 16 bases. The entry originates in a study of cytomegalovirus exposure and HLA in healthy donors. General observations from the study: Generally TCR sequences proved uncommon, though certain public TCRs appeared in numerous donors. A later analysis showed TCR association rates differing by HLA locus, peaking at DRB1 and lowest at HLA-C.

Vbeta (60) and Jbeta (13) primers were used in the PCR. Sequenced by immunoSEQ multiplex PCR; TCRdb stores in-frame clones only, minus some. The sample records about 140,000 clones, roughly three quarters being singletons. The V gene is TRBV5-4, the J gene TRBJ1-2; D perhaps matches TRBD1 (6 bases). The sequence came from a male donor in good health and CMV-seronegative. The specimen sequenced was PBMCs. CDR3 DNA sequence: TGTGCCAGCAGCTTGAAAGAACAGGGAGTAGACTATGGCTACACCTTC. This encodes CASSLKEQGVDYGYTF. The full variable domain, rest sourced from reference TRBV5-4 and TRBJ1-2, is ETGVTQSPTHLIKTRGQQVTLRCSSQSGHNTVSWYQQALGQGPQFIFQYYREEENGRGNFPPRFSGLQFPNYSSELNVNALELDDSALYLCASSLKEQGVDYGYTFGSGTRLTVV.